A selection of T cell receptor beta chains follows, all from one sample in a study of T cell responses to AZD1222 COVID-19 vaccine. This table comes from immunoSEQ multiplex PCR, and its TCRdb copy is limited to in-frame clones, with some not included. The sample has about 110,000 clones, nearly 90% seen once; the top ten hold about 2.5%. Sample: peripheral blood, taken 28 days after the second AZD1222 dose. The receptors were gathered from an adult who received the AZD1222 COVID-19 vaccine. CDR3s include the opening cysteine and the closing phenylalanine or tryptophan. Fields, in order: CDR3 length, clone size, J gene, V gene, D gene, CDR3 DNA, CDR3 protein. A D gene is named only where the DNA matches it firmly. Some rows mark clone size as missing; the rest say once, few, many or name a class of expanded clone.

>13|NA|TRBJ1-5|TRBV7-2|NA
TGTGCCAGCAGCTTAGTATTTCGTGAGCCCCAGCATTTT
CASSLVFREPQHF
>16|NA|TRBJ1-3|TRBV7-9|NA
TGTGCCAGCAGCTTACCGGGGGGAATCTCTGGAAACACCATATATTTT
CASSLPGGISGNTIYF
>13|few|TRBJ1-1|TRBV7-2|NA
TGTGCCAGCAGCTTAGCGGCCCAGGGAGGAGCTTTCTTT
CASSLAAQGGAFF
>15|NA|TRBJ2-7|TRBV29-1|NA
TGCAGCTCTAGCGAGAGCTCCCAAACTGGCTACGAGCAGTACTTC
CSSSESSQTGYEQYF
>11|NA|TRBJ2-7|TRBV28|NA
TGTGCCAGCATGCAGGCTTACGAGCAGTACTTC
CASMQAYEQYF
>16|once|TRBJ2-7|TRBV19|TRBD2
TGTGCCAGTAGTGGGAGACAGGGACTAGCGACCTACGAGCAGTACTTC
CASSGRQGLATYEQYF
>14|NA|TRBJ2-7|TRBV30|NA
TGTGCCTGGATGCTCCCGGACAGAACCTACGAGCAGTACTTC
CAWMLPDRTYEQYF
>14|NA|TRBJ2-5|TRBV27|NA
TGTGCCAGCAGTTCCCGGGCCCTCCAAGAGACCCAGTACTTC
CASSSRALQETQYF
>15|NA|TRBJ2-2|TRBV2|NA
TGTGCCAGCAGTGAAGCGGGAGGACCGACCGGGGAGCTGTTTTTT
CASSEAGGPTGELFF
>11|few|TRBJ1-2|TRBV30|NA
TGTGCCTGGAGTGGGGCGGGCGGCTACACCTTC
CAWSGAGGYTF
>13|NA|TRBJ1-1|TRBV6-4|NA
TGTGCCAGCAGTGAGTTTAGGAACACTGAAGCTTTCTTT
CASSEFRNTEAFF
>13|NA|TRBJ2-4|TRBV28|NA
TGTGCCAGCAGTTTACAACAGGGAGCCATTCAGTACTTC
CASSLQQGAIQYF
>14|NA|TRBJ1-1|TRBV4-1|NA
TGCGCCAGCAGCCCCGGAGGACTGAACACTGAAGCTTTCTTT
CASSPGGLNTEAFF
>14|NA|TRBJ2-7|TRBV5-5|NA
TGTGCCAGCAGCAGCACGGGCACGGACTACGAGCAGTACTTC
CASSSTGTDYEQYF
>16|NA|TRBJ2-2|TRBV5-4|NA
TGTGCCAGCAGCTTGGTGGTAGAGACCTCATCCGGGGAGCTGTTTTTT
CASSLVVETSSGELFF
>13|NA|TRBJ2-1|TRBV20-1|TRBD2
TGCAGTGCTAGTGGACTAGCTCGAATTGAGCAGTTCTTC
CSASGLARIEQFF
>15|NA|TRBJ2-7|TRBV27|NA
TGTGCCAGCAGTTTAGGCCCTGTAGACTCCTACGAGCAGTACTTC
CASSLGPVDSYEQYF
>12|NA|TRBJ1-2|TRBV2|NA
TGTGCCAGCAGTGGAACGGGGGATGGCTACACCTTC
CASSGTGDGYTF
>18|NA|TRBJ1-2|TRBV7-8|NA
TGTGCCATCGAAAAAAGTCTAACGGTCACAGGGCGAAACTATGGCTACACCTTC
CAIEKSLTVTGRNYGYTF
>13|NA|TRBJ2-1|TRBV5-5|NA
TGTGCCAGCAGCTCAGGGACCCTCAATGAGCAGTTCTTC
CASSSGTLNEQFF
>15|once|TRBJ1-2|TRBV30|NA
TGTGCCTGGAGTGTACTTCTGGGCAGCCACTATGGCTACACCTTC
CAWSVLLGSHYGYTF
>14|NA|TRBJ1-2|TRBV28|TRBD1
TGTGCCAGCAACGTAGGGGGCACTAACTATGGCTACACCTTC
CASNVGGTNYGYTF
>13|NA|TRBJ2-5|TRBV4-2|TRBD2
TGTGCCAGCACCACTAGCGGACAAGAGACCCAGTACTTC
CASTTSGQETQYF
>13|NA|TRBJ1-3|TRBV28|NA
TGTGCCAGCAGTTGGTCTGATGGAAACACCATATATTTT
CASSWSDGNTIYF
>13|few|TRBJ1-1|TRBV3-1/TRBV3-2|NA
TGTGCCAGCAGTGCCCAGCTGAACACTGAAGCTTTCTTT
CASSAQLNTEAFF
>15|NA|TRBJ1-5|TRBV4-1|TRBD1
TGCGCCAGCAGCCTTGGGACAGGGGAAGGGCAGCCCCAGCATTTT
CASSLGTGEGQPQHF
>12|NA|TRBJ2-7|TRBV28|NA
TGTGCCAGCAGCTTACGGCCTTGGGAGCAGTACTTC
CASSLRPWEQYF
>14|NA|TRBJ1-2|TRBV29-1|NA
TGCAGCGCTAGGGACCGAGTAGACAACTATGGCTACACCTTC
CSARDRVDNYGYTF
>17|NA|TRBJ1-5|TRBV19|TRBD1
TGTGCCAGTAGTAGGTATGGGACAGAGAATAGCAATCAGCCCCAGCATTTT
CASSRYGTENSNQPQHF
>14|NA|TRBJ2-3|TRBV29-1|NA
TGCAGCGTCCCCCGCCGGGTTGGCACAGATACGCAGTATTTT
CSVPRRVGTDTQYF
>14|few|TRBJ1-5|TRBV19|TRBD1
TGTGCCAGTAGTTCCAGGGACAGGGTACAGCCCCAGCATTTT
CASSSRDRVQPQHF